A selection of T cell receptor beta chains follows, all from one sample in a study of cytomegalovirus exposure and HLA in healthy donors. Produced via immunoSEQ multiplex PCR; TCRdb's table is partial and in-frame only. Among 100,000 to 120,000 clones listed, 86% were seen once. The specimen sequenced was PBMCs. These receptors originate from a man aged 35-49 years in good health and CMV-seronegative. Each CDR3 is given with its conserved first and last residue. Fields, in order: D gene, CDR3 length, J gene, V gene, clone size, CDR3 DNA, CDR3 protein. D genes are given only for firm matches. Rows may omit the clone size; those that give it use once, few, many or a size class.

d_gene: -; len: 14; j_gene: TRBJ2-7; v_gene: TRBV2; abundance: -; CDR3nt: TGTGCCAGCAGTGTGAGGGGGGGCTCCTACGAGCAGTACTTC; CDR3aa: CASSVRGGSYEQYF
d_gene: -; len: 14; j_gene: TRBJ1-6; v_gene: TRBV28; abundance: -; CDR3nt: TGTGCCAGCAGTCGCCAAGGAGGAGTTTCACCCCTCCACTTT; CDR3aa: CASSRQGGVSPLHF
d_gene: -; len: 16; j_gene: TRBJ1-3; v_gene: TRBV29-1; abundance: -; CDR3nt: TGCAGCGTTGTAGGAGGAACCGGCGGGTCTGGAAACACCATATATTTT; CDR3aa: CSVVGGTGGSGNTIYF
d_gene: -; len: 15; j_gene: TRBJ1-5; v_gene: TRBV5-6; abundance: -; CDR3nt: TGTGCCAGCAGCTTGGGACAGGCTGGGTCCGGGCCCCAGCATTTT; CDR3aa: CASSLGQAGSGPQHF
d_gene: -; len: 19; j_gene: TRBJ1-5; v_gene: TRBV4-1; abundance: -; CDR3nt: TGCGCCAGCAGCCAAGACCCGAAGGCCGGAGGCCAGAGAAATCAGCCCCAGCATTTT; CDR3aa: CASSQDPKAGGQRNQPQHF
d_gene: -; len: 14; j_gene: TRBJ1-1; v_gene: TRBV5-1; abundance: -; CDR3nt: TGCGCCAGCAGCTTGGGTCTATCGGACACTGAAGCTTTCTTT; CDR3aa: CASSLGLSDTEAFF
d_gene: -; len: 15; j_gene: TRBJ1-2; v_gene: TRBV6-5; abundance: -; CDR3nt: TGTGCCAGCTGTTCGGTGCCTCCGAGGTCTTATGGCTACACCTTC; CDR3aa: CASCSVPPRSYGYTF
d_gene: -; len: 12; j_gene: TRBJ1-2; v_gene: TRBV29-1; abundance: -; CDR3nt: TGCAGCGTTGCGATTACAGGGTACGGCTACACCTTC; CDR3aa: CSVAITGYGYTF
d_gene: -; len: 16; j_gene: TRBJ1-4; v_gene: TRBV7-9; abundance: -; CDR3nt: TGTGCCAGCAGCTTCCAGGGGCGGGGGGCTAATGAAAAACTGTTTTTT; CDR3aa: CASSFQGRGANEKLFF
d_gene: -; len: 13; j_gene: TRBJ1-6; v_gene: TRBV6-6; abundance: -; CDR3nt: TGTGCCAGCATGAGCTCAGGAAATTCACCCCTCCACTTT; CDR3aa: CASMSSGNSPLHF
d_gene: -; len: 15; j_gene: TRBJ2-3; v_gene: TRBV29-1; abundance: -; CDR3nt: TGCAGCGTTGACAGCCTAGCGACTAGCACAGATACGCAGTATTTT; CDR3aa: CSVDSLATSTDTQYF
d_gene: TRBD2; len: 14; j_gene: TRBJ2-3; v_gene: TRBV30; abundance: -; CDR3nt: TGTGCCTATAGACTAGCGGGGTTTACAGATACGCAGTATTTT; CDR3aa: CAYRLAGFTDTQYF
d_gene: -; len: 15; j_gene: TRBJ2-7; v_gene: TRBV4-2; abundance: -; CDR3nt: TGTGCCAGCAGCCAACCAGACACCAACTCCTACGAGCAGTACTTC; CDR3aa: CASSQPDTNSYEQYF
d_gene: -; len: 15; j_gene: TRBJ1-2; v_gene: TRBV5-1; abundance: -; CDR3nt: TGCGCCAGCAGCCGCCTAGGCACCGCTACCTATGGCTACACCTTC; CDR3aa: CASSRLGTATYGYTF
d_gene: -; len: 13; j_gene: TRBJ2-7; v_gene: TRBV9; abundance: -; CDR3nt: TGTGCCAGCAGCGTAGGAAGGACTACGGAGCAGTACTTC; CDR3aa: CASSVGRTTEQYF
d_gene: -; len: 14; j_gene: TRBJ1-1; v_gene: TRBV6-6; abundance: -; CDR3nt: TGTGCCAGCAGTTACTCCGAAGCCAACACTGAAGCTTTCTTT; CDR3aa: CASSYSEANTEAFF
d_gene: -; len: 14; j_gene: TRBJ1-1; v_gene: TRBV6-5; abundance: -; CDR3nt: TGTGCCAGCAGTTATGGGGCCTCCAACACTGAAGCTTTCTTT; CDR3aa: CASSYGASNTEAFF
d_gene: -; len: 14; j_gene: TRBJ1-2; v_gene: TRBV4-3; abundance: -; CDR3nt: TGCGCCAGCAGCCAAGGCGGGACCGTGTATGGCTACACCTTC; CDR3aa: CASSQGGTVYGYTF
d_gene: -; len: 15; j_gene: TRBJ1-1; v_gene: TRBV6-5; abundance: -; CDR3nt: TGTGCCAGCACCTTTACTACAGGGCTGTACACTGAAGCTTTCTTT; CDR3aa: CASTFTTGLYTEAFF
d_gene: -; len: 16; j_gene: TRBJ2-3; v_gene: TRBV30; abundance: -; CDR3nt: TGTGCCTGGAGTGTACAGGGTGCAGGGGTAAAGAATACGCAGTATTTT; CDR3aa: CAWSVQGAGVKNTQYF
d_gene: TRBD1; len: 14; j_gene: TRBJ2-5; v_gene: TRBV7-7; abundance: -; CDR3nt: TGTGCCAGCAGCTTATCGGACAGGGGAGAGACCCAGTACTTC; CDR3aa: CASSLSDRGETQYF
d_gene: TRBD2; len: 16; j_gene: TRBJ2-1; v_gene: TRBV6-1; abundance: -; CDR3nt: TGTGCCAGCAGTGAAGCAACTAGCGGGGGGTACAATGAGCAGTTCTTC; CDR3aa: CASSEATSGGYNEQFF
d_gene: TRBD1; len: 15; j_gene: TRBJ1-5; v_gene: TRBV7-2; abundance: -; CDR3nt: TGTGCCAGCAGCTCCTCACAGGGGCGGGATCAGCCCCAGCATTTT; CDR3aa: CASSSSQGRDQPQHF
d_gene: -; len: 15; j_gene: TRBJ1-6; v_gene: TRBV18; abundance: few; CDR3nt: TGTGCCAGCTCACCGGTGGAGGGAATCGGTTCACCCCTCCACTTT; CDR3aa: CASSPVEGIGSPLHF
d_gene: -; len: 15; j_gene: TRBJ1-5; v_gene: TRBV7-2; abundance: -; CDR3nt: TGTGCCAGCAGCTTAGCGAGTCGTAGCAATCAGCCCCAGCATTTT; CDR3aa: CASSLASRSNQPQHF
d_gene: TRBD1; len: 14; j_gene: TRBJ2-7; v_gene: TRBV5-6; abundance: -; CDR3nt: TGTGCCAGCAGCTTCCGGGACAGGGGCTACGAGCAGTACTTC; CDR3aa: CASSFRDRGYEQYF
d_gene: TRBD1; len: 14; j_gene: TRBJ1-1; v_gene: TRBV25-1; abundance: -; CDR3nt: TGTGCCAGCAGACTCGGACAGGGAATCCCTGAAGCTTTCTTT; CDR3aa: CASRLGQGIPEAFF
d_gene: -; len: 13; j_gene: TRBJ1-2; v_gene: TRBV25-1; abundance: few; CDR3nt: TGTGCCAGCAGTGAAGTCCCCGGTTATGGCTACACCTTC; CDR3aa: CASSEVPGYGYTF
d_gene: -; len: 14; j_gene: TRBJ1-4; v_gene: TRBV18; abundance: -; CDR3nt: TGTGCCAGCTCACCGCGGGCCCATAATGAAAAACTGTTTTTT; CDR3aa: CASSPRAHNEKLFF
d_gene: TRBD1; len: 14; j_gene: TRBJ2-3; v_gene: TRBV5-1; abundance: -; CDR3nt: TGCGCCAGCAGCTTGGGACAGGGCTACGATACGCAGTATTTT; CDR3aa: CASSLGQGYDTQYF
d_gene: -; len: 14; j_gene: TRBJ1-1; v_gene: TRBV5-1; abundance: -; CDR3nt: TGCGCCAGCAGCTTGCGCGTCATGAACACTGAAGCTTTCTTT; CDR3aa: CASSLRVMNTEAFF
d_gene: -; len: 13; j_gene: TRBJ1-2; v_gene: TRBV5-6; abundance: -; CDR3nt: TGTGCCAGCAGCTCGGACAAAAGGAATGGCTACACCTTC; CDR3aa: CASSSDKRNGYTF
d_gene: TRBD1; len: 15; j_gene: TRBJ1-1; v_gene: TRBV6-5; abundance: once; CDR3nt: TGTGCCAGCAGTTCCTGGACAGGGGTGAACACTGAAGCTTTCTTT; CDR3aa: CASSSWTGVNTEAFF
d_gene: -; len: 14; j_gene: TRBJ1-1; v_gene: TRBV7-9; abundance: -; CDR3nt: TGTGCCAGCAGCTCCCAAGGGGAGAACACTGAAGCTTTCTTT; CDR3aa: CASSSQGENTEAFF
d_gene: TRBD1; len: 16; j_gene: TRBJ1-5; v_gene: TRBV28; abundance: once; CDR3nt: TGTGCCAGCAGTTTTGGGGACAGGGTTAACAATCAGCCCCAGCATTTT; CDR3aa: CASSFGDRVNNQPQHF
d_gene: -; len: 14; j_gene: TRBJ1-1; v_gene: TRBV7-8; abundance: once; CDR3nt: TGTGCCAGCAGCTTAAGAGGCCCGGGACAATCAGCTTTCTTT; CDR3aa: CASSLRGPGQSAFF
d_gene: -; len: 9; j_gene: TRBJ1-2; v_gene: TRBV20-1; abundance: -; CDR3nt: TGCCTACGAGGCTATGGCTACACCTTC; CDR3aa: CLRGYGYTF
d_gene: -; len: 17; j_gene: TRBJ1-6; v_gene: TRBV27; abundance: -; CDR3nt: TGTGCCAGCAGTTTAAGCGGGGCGGAAGCTTGGAATTCACCCCTCCACTTT; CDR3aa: CASSLSGAEAWNSPLHF
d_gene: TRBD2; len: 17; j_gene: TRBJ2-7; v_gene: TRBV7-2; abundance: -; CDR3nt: TGTGCCAGCAGCTTAGCCCTGGCTAGCGGGGGGGCCGTCGAGCAGTACTTC; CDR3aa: CASSLALASGGAVEQYF
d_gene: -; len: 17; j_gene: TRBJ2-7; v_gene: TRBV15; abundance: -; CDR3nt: TGTGCCACCAGCAGTAACCGGTCCCCCCGGGGCTCCTACGAGCAGTACTTC; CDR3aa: CATSSNRSPRGSYEQYF
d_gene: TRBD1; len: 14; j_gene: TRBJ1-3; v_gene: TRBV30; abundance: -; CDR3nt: TGTGCCTGGGCCCGGACAGGGGAAGGAAACACCATATATTTT; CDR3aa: CAWARTGEGNTIYF
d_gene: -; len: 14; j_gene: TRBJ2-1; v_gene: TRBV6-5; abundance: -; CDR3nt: TGTGCCAGCAGGTTTGAACGGGGGATGAATGAGCAGTTCTTC; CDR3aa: CASRFERGMNEQFF
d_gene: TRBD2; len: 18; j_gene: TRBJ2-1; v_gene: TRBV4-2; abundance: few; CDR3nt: TGTGCCAGCAGCCTTAGGGGGGCGACTAGCGGGAATTACAATGAGCAGTTCTTC; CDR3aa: CASSLRGATSGNYNEQFF
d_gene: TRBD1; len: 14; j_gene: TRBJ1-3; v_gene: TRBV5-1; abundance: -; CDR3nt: TGCGCCAGCAGCCCGGGACAGGGGCAGAACACCATATATTTT; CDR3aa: CASSPGQGQNTIYF
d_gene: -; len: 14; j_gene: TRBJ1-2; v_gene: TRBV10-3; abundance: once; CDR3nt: TGTGCCATCAGACAGGGATTTGGAGACTATGGCTACACCTTC; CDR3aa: CAIRQGFGDYGYTF
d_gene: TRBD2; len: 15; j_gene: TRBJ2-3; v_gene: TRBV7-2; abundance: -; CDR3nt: TGTGCCAGCAGACCTAGCGGGGGGCGCACAGATACGCAGTATTTT; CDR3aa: CASRPSGGRTDTQYF
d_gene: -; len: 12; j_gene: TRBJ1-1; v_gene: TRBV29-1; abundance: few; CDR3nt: TGCAGCGTTGGGCGGGGGCAAACTGAAGCTTTCTTT; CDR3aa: CSVGRGQTEAFF
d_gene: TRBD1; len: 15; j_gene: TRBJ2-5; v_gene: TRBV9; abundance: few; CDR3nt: TGTGCCAGCAGCGTATACCAGGGGGAGATAGAGACCCAGTACTTC; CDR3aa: CASSVYQGEIETQYF
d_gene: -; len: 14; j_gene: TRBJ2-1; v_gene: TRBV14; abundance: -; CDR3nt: TGTGCCAGCAGCCAAGATCGGGACTGGGGTGAGCAGTTCTTC; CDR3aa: CASSQDRDWGEQFF
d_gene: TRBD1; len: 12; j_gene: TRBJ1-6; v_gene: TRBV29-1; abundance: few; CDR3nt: TGCAGCGTGTTGACCGACAGGGGAACCCTCCACTTT; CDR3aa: CSVLTDRGTLHF
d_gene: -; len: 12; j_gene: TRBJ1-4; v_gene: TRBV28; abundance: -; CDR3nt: TGTGCCAGCAGTTCACCGGGTGAAAAACTGTTTTTT; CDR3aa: CASSSPGEKLFF